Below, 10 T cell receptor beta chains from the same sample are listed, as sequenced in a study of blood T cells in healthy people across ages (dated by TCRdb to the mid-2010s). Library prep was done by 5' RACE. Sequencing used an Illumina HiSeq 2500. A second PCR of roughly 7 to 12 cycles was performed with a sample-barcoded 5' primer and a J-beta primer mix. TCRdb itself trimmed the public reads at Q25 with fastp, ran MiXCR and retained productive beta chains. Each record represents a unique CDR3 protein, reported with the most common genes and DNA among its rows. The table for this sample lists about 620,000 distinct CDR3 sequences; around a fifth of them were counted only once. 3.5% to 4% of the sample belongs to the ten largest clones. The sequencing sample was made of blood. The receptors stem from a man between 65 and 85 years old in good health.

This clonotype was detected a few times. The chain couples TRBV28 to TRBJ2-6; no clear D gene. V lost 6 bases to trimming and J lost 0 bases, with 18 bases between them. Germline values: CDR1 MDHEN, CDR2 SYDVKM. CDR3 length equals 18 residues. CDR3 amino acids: CASSANWGSVSGANVLTF. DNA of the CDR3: TGTGCCAGCAGCGCCAATTGGGGTTCCGTCTCTGGGGCCAACGTCCTGACTTTC. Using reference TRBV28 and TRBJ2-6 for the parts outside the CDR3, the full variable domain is DVKVTQSSRYLVKRTGEKVFLECVQDMDHENMFWYRQDPGLGLRLIYFSYDVKMKEKGDIPEGYSVSREKKERFSLILESASTNQTSMYLCASSANWGSVSGANVLTFGAGSRLTVL.

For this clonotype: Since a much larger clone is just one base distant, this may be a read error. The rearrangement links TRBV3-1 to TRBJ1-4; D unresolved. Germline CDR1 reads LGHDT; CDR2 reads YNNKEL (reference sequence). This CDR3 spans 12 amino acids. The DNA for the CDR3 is TGTGCCGGCAGCCAAGATAATGAAAAACTGTTTTTT. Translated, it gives CAGSQDNEKLFF.

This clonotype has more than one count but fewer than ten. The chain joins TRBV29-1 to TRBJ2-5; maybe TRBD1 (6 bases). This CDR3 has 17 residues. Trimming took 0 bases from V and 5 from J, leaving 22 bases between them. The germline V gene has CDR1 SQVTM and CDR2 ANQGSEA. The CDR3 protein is CSVEDHQRQGLGETQYF. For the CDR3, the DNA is TGCAGCGTTGAAGACCACCAGAGGCAGGGGTTGGGGGAGACCCAGTACTTC.

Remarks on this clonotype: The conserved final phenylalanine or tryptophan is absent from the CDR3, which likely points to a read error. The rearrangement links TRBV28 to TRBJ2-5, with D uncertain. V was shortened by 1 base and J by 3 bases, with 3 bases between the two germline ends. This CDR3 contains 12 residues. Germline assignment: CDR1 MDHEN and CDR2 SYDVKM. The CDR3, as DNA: TGTGCCAGCAGTTTATCCGAAGAGACCCAGTACTCC. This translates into CASSLSEETQYS.

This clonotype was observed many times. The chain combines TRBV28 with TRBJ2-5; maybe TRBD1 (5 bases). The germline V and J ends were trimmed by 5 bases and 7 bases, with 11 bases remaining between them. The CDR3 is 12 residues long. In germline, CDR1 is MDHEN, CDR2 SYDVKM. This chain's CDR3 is CASSPKGRTQYF. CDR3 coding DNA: TGTGCCAGCAGTCCTAAGGGGCGGACCCAGTACTTC.

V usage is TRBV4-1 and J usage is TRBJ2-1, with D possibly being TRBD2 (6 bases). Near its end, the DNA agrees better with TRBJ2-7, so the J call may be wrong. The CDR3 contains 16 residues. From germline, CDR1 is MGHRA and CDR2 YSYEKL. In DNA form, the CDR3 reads TGCGCCAGCAGTGAACGAGTGTGGCGGGGAGCCTACGAGCAGTACTTC. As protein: CASSERVWRGAYEQYF.

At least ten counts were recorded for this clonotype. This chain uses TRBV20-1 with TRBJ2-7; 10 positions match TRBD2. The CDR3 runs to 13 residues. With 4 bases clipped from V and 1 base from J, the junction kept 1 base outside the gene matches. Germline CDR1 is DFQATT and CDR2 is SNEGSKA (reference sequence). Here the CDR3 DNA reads TGCAGTGCTATAGCGGGAGGATCCTACGAGCAGTACTTC. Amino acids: CSAIAGGSYEQYF.

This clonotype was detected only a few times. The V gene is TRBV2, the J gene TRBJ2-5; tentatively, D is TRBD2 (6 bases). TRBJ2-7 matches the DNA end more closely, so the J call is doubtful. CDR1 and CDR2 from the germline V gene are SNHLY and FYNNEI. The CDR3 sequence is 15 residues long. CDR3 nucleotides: TGTGCCAGCGAACTAGCAACCGGTTTGGGTTACGAGCAGTACTTC. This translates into CASELATGLGYEQYF.

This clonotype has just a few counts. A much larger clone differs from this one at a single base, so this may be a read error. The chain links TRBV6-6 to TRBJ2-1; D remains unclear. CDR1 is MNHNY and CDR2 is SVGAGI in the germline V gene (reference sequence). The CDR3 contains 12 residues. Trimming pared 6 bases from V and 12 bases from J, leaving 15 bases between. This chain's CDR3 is CASRKDTDGQFF. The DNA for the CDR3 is TGTGCCAGCAGGAAAGATACGGATGGGCAGTTCTTC.

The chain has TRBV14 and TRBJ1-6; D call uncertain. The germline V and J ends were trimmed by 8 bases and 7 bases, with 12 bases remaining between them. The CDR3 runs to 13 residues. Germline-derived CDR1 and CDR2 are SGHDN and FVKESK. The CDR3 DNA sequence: TGTGCCAGCGGGGAACGAGGGAATTCACCCCTCCACTTT. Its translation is CASGERGNSPLHF.